Presented here are 17 T cell receptor beta chains from one specimen sequenced in a study of response to subunit inactivated influenza vaccine. TCRdb processed the RT-PCR reads anew with MiXCR; each CDR3 protein has one entry. The sample consists of 530,000 or so distinct CDR3 sequences, approximately 24% of them appearing once. Sequenced here: CD4+ T cells sorted from PBMCs, sampled less than 6 days after vaccination. The receptors were sampled from a man in his fifties or sixties who received an inactivated influenza vaccine.

The chain carries TRBV29-1 and TRBJ2-3; no reliable D call. The V gene's germline CDR1 is SQVTM and CDR2 ANQGSEA. The CDR3 has 12 amino acids. Trimming shortened V by 8 bases and J by 3 bases, and 12 bases separated the two germline ends. The CDR3 is CSSRPRTDTQYF. The CDR3 nucleotides read TGCAGCAGTAGACCTCGGACAGATACGCAGTATTTT.

J is TRBJ2-3 and V is TRBV6-5; D gene unclear. The V end lost 0 bases, the J end lost 2 bases, and 6 bases lay between the germline ends. CDR3 length: 14 amino acids. CDR1 and CDR2 (germline): MNHEY, SVGAGI. Here the CDR3 DNA reads TGTGCCAGCAGTTACTCGTCCATCACAGATACGCAGTATTTT. It translates to CASSYSSITDTQYF.

The chain recombines TRBV3-1 with TRBJ1-2; D is possibly TRBD1 (5 bases). Germline CDR1 reads LGHDT; CDR2 reads YNNKEL (reference sequence). The CDR3 sequence is 14 residues long. The V end was cut by 1 base, the J end by 5 bases, with 11 bases between. CDR3 in amino acids: CASSQVVGPYGYTF. DNA of the CDR3: TGTGCCAGCAGCCAAGTTGTGGGACCATATGGCTACACCTTC.

This clonotype was observed a few times. This chain joins TRBV20-1 and TRBJ2-2; D not resolved. Deletions cut 2 bases from V and 5 bases from J, with 18 bases between. Germline V gene sequence: CDR1 DFQATT, CDR2 SNEGSKA (reference sequence). This CDR3 spans 16 amino acids. CDR3 sequence: CSARNYYSVETGELFF. The CDR3 nucleotides read TGCAGTGCTAGAAATTATTACAGTGTAGAGACCGGGGAGCTGTTTTTT.

Remarks on this clonotype: Compared with germline, one end of the junction differs, possibly owing to a read error. The chain joins TRBV7-7 to TRBJ2-7; 7 bases match TRBD1. The CDR3 is made up of 13 amino acids. Looked up from germline, CDR1 is SSHAT and CDR2 is FNYEAQ (reference sequence). The CDR3 nucleotides read TGTGCTAGCAGCTTAGAACGACAGGGACGGCAGTACTTC. Protein product: CASSLERQGRQYF. Supplemented by reference TRBV7-7 and TRBJ2-7, the full variable domain reads GAGVSQSPRYKVTKRGQDVTLRCDPISSHATLYWYQQALGQGPEFLTYFNYEAQPDKSGLPSDRFSAERPEGSISTLTIQRTEQRDSAMYRCASSLERQGRQYFGPGTRLTVT.

The chain employs TRBV7-7 and TRBJ2-1; tentative D call: TRBD2 (5 bases). V was shortened by 1 base and J by 7 bases, with 20 bases between the two germline ends. Germline V lookup: CDR1 SSHAT, CDR2 FNYEAQ (reference sequence). CDR3 length: 17 residues. This CDR3 reads CASSLGGSAGSGNEQFF. The CDR3 bases are TGTGCCAGCAGCTTAGGTGGTAGCGCCGGTTCTGGGAATGAGCAGTTCTTC.

This clonotype showed up just a few times. The chain recombines TRBV6-5 with TRBJ1-5; D remains ambiguous. V lost 2 bases and J lost 11, with 13 bases in between. This CDR3 region has 13 residues. Germline values: CDR1 MNHEY, CDR2 SVGAGI. CDR3 nucleotide sequence: TGTGCCAGCAGTTACGGTTCGGCGGAAACCCAGCATTTT. Residues: CASSYGSAETQHF.

The chain has TRBV19 and TRBJ2-7, with 9 bases lining up with TRBD1. Germline V gene lookup returns CDR1 LNHDA and CDR2 SQIVND (reference sequence). V shed 5 bases, J shed 3 bases, and the junction held 5 bases outside the gene matches. The CDR3 totals 14 residues. The CDR3 protein is CASSLQTGGYEQYF. CDR3 DNA: TGTGCCAGTAGTCTACAGACAGGGGGCTACGAGCAGTACTTC.

This clonotype was detected a few times. This sequence joins TRBV7-8 and TRBJ1-2; the D gene is possibly TRBD1 (6 bases). V lost 5 bases and J 3 bases, leaving 10 bases between the germline ends. Germline loops: CDR1 SGHVS, CDR2 FQNEAQ. This CDR3 comprises 13 residues. CDR3 in amino acids: CASSPRQDYGYTF. CDR3 sequence (DNA): TGTGCCAGCAGCCCCCGACAGGACTATGGCTACACCTTC. Complete variable domain (other parts from reference TRBV7-8 and TRBJ1-2): GAGVSQSPRYKVAKRGQDVALRCDPISGHVSLFWYQQALGQGPEFLTYFQNEAQLDKSGLPSDRFFAERPEGSVSTLKIQRTQQEDSAVYLCASSPRQDYGYTFGSGTRLTVV.

This chain connects TRBV6-6 to TRBJ2-2; D is undetermined. Germline CDR1 and CDR2: MNHNY and SVGAGI (reference sequence). CDR3 length equals 13 residues. V shed 7 bases and J shed 0 bases, with 6 bases lying between them. The CDR3 DNA follows: TGTGCCAGCATCGACTCGAACACCGGGGAGCTGTTTTTT. Translated, it gives CASIDSNTGELFF.

The CDR3 DNA reads TGCGCCAGCAGCGTGGGACAGGCCAACTATGGCTACACCTTC. As protein: CASSVGQANYGYTF. The chain employs TRBV5-1 and TRBJ1-2, with 8 bases lining up with TRBD1. This CDR3 is built from 14 residues. J lost 2 bases, V lost 4 bases, and 4 bases had no gene match. The germline V gene encodes CDR1 SGHRS and CDR2 YFSETQ. Drawing the rest from reference TRBV5-1 and TRBJ1-2, the complete variable domain is KAGVTQTPRYLIKTRGQQVTLSCSPISGHRSVSWYQQTPGQGLQFLFEYFSETQRNKGNFPGRFSGRQFSNSRSEMNVSTLELGDSALYLCASSVGQANYGYTFGSGTRLTVV.

The table lists this clonotype with a few counts. This sequence joins TRBV20-1 and TRBJ2-7; 12 bases align to TRBD2. Germline V gene data show CDR1 as DFQATT and CDR2 as SNEGSKA (reference sequence). There are 14 residues in the CDR3. Germline trimming cut 5 bases from V and 4 bases from J; bases unmatched to any gene: 6. The DNA of the CDR3 is TGCAGTGCTTTCTTTGGGACTAGCGGGTACGAGCAGTACTTC. Protein sequence: CSAFFGTSGYEQYF.

This clonotype has a count of ten or more. This chain joins TRBV20-1 and TRBJ2-1, with 8 bases matching TRBD2. Trimming removed 6 bases from V and 7 bases from J; junction bases left unmatched: 11. Germline V gene lookup returns CDR1 DFQATT and CDR2 SNEGSKA (reference sequence). This CDR3 comprises 14 residues. The CDR3 is CSAPRLASGNEQFF. The CDR3 coding sequence is TGCAGTGCCCCCAGACTAGCGTCGGGGAATGAGCAGTTCTTC.

This clonotype was seen more than once but under ten times. V is TRBV18 and J is TRBJ2-3, with 7 bases matching TRBD2. The CDR3 runs to 16 residues. Germline loops: CDR1 KGHSH, CDR2 LQKENI. With V trimmed by 6 bases and J by 4 bases, 13 bases remained unmatched. In DNA form, the CDR3 reads TGTGCCAGCTCGCAGCGGGAAACCAGCGGCCCAGATACGCAGTATTTT. This translates into CASSQRETSGPDTQYF.

This clonotype has just a few counts. The V gene is TRBV7-9, the J gene TRBJ1-1, with 8 bases fitting TRBD1. V was pared by 10 bases and J by 1 base, with 11 bases of the junction left unmatched. Germline assignment: CDR1 SEHNR and CDR2 FQNEAQ (reference sequence). The CDR3 spans 15 residues. The CDR3 DNA follows: TGTGCCACCCACAACCCAGGACAGGGGAACACTGAAGCTTTCTTT. It is translated as CATHNPGQGNTEAFF.

Only a few counts were recorded for this clonotype. The chain has TRBV28 and TRBJ1-2; D may be TRBD1 (6 bases). CDR3 length equals 16 residues. Germline CDR1 reads MDHEN; CDR2 reads SYDVKM. V gave up 5 bases and J gave up 4 bases, with 20 bases separating them. The CDR3 region has the DNA TGTGCCAGCAGTCCTTTACCTAGGGGGAACATCTATGGCTACACCTTC. This encodes CASSPLPRGNIYGYTF.

The CDR3 sequence: CASSLTGTGLEKLFF. CDR3 sequence (DNA): TGTGCCAGCAGCTTAACGGGGACAGGGCTTGAAAAACTGTTTTTT. The genes are TRBV7-3 and TRBJ1-4; TRBD1 matches 9 bases. CDR3 size: 15 residues. CDR1 SGHTA and CDR2 FQGTGA come from the germline V gene. Trimming cost V 0 bases and J 7 bases; bases outside gene matches: 3. Using reference TRBV7-3 and TRBJ1-4 for the parts outside the CDR3, the full variable domain is GAGVSQTPSNKVTEKGKYVELRCDPISGHTALYWYRQSLGQGPEFLIYFQGTGAADDSGLPNDRFFAVRPEGSVSTLKIQRTERGDSAVYLCASSLTGTGLEKLFFGSGTQLSVL.